Below are 10 T cell receptor beta chains sequenced from a single sample in a study of T-cell reconstitution after alpha-beta-depleted transplantation in children. Unique molecular identifiers were used in preparing the TCRbeta library. TCRdb called the PCR reads again in MiXCR, with one record for every CDR3 protein. Of roughly 490,000 distinct CDR3 sequences detected, more than 9.5% appear once; the ten largest clones hold 13% to 15%. This specimen consisted of PBMCs, mostly from graft donor cells, obtained 180 days after TCRalphabeta/CD19-depleted stem cell transplant. The receptors shown here come from a female patient between 2 and 15 years old who had a stem cell transplant for aplastic anemia, so the T cells may come from the graft donor.

The chain carries TRBV3-1 and TRBJ1-1; 7 positions match TRBD1. This CDR3 spans 11 amino acids. After removal of 6 bases from V and 8 bases from J, the junction contained 3 bases not matched to a gene. Looked up from germline, CDR1 is LGHDT and CDR2 is YNNKEL (reference sequence). In DNA form, the CDR3 reads TGTGCCAGCAGTTTGGACAGGGAAGCTTTCTTT. It is translated as CASSLDREAFF.

The rearrangement uses TRBV12-3 or TRBV12-4 and TRBJ2-2, with 12 bases lining up with TRBD2. This CDR3 has 18 amino acids. Trimming cost V 7 bases and J 4 bases; bases outside gene matches: 13. CDR3 amino acids: CASTILRLAGVSTGELFF. Here the CDR3 DNA reads TGTGCCAGCACCATCCTGAGACTAGCGGGAGTTAGCACCGGGGAGCTGTTTTTT.

This clonotype has at least ten counts. V and J are TRBV7-3 and TRBJ2-3; the D gene is possibly TRBD2 (5 bases). Germline values: CDR1 SGHTA, CDR2 FQGTGA. V was clipped by 5 bases and J by 6 bases, with 12 bases between them. This CDR3 is built from 13 residues. CDR3 amino acids: CASSAGRGDTQYF. CDR3 nucleotide sequence: TGTGCCAGCAGCGCCGGACGCGGGGATACGCAGTATTTT.

This clonotype has more than one count but fewer than ten. J is TRBJ1-1 and V is TRBV2, with D uncertain. Trimming took 8 bases from V and 4 from J, leaving 14 bases between them. Germline V gene lookup returns CDR1 SNHLY and CDR2 FYNNEI. This CDR3 comprises 13 residues. CDR3 sequence (DNA): TGTGCCAGCGGCGAGGGTGGCGGCACTGAAGCTTTCTTT. This translates into CASGEGGGTEAFF.

This clonotype was found a few times. V gene TRBV7-3 combines with J gene TRBJ2-2, with unresolved D. The CDR3 consists of 14 residues. V was clipped by 2 bases and J by 5 bases, with 9 bases between them. Per the germline V gene, CDR1 is SGHTA and CDR2 is FQGTGA. CDR3 DNA sequence: TGTGCCAGCAGCTTAGTCGCGGCTACCGGGGAGCTGTTTTTT. It codes for CASSLVAATGELFF.

The table lists this clonotype with a few counts. The chain combines TRBV11-2 with TRBJ2-1; 10 bases are shared with TRBD2. V lost 5 bases and J lost 5; bases outside the gene matches: 21. The V gene's germline CDR1 is SGHAT and CDR2 FQNNGV. The CDR3 is 20 residues long. Here the CDR3 DNA reads TGTGCCAGCAGCCCAGGGATGGGACTAGCGCGATCGGATCCCCACAATGAGCAGTTCTTC. Translated, it gives CASSPGMGLARSDPHNEQFF.

In this sample, this clonotype turned up a few times. J is TRBJ2-1 and V is TRBV4-3; D gene ambiguous. Germline V gives CDR1 LGHNA, CDR2 YSLEER. This CDR3 region has 14 residues. V lost 5 bases to trimming and J lost 10 bases, with 18 bases between them. In nucleotides, the CDR3 is TGCGCCAGCAGCTCCCGGGCTGACGGGCGGGAGCAGTTCTTC. Translating gives CASSSRADGREQFF.

This clonotype was seen more than once but under ten times. The chain links TRBV29-1 to TRBJ2-4; possibly TRBD2 for D (6 bases). V dropped 8 bases and J dropped 2 bases, with 13 bases sitting between them. Germline V CDR1 and CDR2: SQVTM, ANQGSEA. There are 13 residues in the CDR3. CDR3 sequence: CSTLEGPKNIQYF. In DNA, the CDR3 is TGCAGCACCTTGGAGGGCCCCAAAAACATTCAGTACTTC. The entire variable domain, with the rest obtained from reference TRBV29-1 and TRBJ2-4, is as follows: SAVISQKPSRDICQRGTSLTIQCQVDSQVTMMFWYRQQPGQSLTLIATANQGSEATYESGFVIDKFPISRPNLTFSTLTVSNMSPEDSSIYLCSTLEGPKNIQYFGAGTRLSVL.

Only a few counts were recorded for this clonotype. The chain couples TRBV7-9 to TRBJ1-1; 7 bases match TRBD1. J lost 4 bases, V lost 4 bases, and 15 bases had no gene match. Germline CDR1 reads SEHNR; CDR2 reads FQNEAQ (reference sequence). This CDR3 is 17 amino acids long. The CDR3 is CASSSYRGAPFSTEAFF. The DNA of the CDR3 is TGTGCCAGCAGCTCATACAGGGGCGCGCCATTTTCCACTGAAGCTTTCTTT.

In this sample, this clonotype turned up a few times. The rearrangement links TRBV29-1 to TRBJ1-1; TRBD1 is a possible D gene (5 bases). The germline V gene has CDR1 SQVTM and CDR2 ANQGSEA. The V gene lost 2 bases and the J gene lost 8 bases, with 12 bases spanning the gap. The CDR3 is 12 residues long. The CDR3: CSVESGPREAFF. The CDR3 DNA is TGCAGCGTTGAATCAGGGCCGAGGGAAGCTTTCTTT.